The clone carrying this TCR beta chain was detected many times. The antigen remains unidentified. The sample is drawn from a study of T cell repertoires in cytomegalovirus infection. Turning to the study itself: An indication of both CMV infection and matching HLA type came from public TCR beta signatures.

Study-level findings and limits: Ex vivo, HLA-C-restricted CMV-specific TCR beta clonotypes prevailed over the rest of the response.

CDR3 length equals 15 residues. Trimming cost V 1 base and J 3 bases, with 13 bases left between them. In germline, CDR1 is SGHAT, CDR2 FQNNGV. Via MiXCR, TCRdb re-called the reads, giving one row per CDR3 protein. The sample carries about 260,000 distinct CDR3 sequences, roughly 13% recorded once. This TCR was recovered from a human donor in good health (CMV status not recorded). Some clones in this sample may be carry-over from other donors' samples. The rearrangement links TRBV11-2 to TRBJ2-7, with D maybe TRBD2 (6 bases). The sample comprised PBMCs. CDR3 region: CASSLALVGLYEQYF. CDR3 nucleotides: TGTGCCAGCAGCTTAGCACTAGTGGGACTCTACGAGCAGTACTTC. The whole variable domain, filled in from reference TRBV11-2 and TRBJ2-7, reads EAGVAQSPRYKIIEKRQSVAFWCNPISGHATLYWYQQILGQGPKLLIQFQNNGVVDDSQLPKDRFSAERLKGVDSTLKIQPAKLEDSAVYLCASSLALVGLYEQYFGPGTRLTVT.